This T cell receptor beta chain comes out of a study of blood T cell repertoires in COVID-19. The wider study: Donors in the United States, Italy and Spain gave samples during acute or convalescent COVID-19. Sources were T cells, B-cell-depleted T cells, or PBMCs; the material itself was cDNA or gDNA.

In the study's own analysis: The authors estimated nucleated cell counts from reference gene primer amplification. Clones were read by immunoSEQ multiplex PCR, and TCRdb kept only the in-frame ones, dropping some. V and J calls and clone size are copied from that table; D and trimming were computed from the DNA. The repertoire includes tens of thousands of clones, about 84% of them detected once, and approximately 7% sits in the top ten. The CDR3 has 17 residues. Trimming removed 4 bases from V and 2 bases from J; junction bases left unmatched: 8. Germline CDR1 KGHDR, CDR2 SFDVKD. This clone has more than one count but fewer than ten.

The specimen sequenced was peripheral blood. This sequence joins TRBV24-1 and TRBJ2-2; the match to TRBD1 covers 8 bases. The sequence was obtained from a man aged 60 to 69 with acute or convalescent COVID-19. This CDR3 is CATSDPGTGGNTGELFF. The DNA of the CDR3 is TGTGCCACCAGTGACCCAGGGACAGGCGGTAACACCGGGGAGCTGTTTTTT.